The sequence of this TCR beta chain was determined in a study of T-cell reconstitution after alpha-beta-depleted transplantation in children. Preparation of the TCRbeta library involved a method that used unique molecular identifiers. TCRdb re-called the PCR reads through MiXCR, storing one row per CDR3 protein. This table has nearly 400,000 distinct CDR3 sequences, around 21% appearing once. This clonotype was recorded many times. CDR3 size: 12 residues. J gave up 9 bases and V 7 bases, and 9 bases lay outside the gene matches. Germline lookup yields CDR1 SQVTM and CDR2 ANQGSEA. This sample comprised PBMCs from the stem cell graft donor, obtained from the stem cell graft. The receptor was derived from a human donor who donated a stem cell graft to a child with acute myeloid leukemia. This chain connects TRBV29-1 to TRBJ2-1; 7 bases map to TRBD2. For the CDR3, the DNA is TGCAGCGGAGGAAGGACTAGAAGTGAGCAGTTCTTC. Its translation is CSGGRTRSEQFF.